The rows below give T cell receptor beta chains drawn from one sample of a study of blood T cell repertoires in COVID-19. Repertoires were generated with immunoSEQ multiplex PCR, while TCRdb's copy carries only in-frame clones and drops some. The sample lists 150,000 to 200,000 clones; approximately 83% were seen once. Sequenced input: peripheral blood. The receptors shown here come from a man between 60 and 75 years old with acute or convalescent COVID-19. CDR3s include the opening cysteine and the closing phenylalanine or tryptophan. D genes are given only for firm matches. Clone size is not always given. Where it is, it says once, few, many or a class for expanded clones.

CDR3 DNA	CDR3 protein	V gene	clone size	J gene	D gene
TGTGCCAGTAGTATTGAGGGTCACGGCTACACCTTC	CASSIEGHGYTF	TRBV19	-	TRBJ1-2	-
TGTGCCAGCAGCGTAGGACAGGGGATTAATGAAAAACTGTTTTTT	CASSVGQGINEKLFF	TRBV9	-	TRBJ1-4	TRBD1
TGTGCCAGCAGCGTGAGGACAGGGGGCGACACCGGGGAGCTGTTTTTT	CASSVRTGGDTGELFF	TRBV7-9	once	TRBJ2-2	TRBD1
TGTGCCAGCAGACAACAAGAGACCCAGTACTTC	CASRQQETQYF	TRBV27	-	TRBJ2-5	-
TGCGCCAGCAGCCCGGGGACTAGCGGGAGAGGTGGCACAGATACGCAGTATTTT	CASSPGTSGRGGTDTQYF	TRBV4-1	-	TRBJ2-3	TRBD2
TGTGCCAGCATCTGGCGGGAGGGCCCCTACAATGAGCAGTTCTTC	CASIWREGPYNEQFF	TRBV6-5	-	TRBJ2-1	TRBD2
TGTGCCATCAGTGAGTCGACAGGTCCATACAATGAGCAGTTCTTC	CAISESTGPYNEQFF	TRBV10-3	once	TRBJ2-1	-
TGTGCCAGTGGACAATTCAATGAAAAACTGTTTTTT	CASGQFNEKLFF	TRBV2	-	TRBJ1-4	-
TGTGCCAGCAGTTTCAGGGCAGGGGGTGGCTACACCTTC	CASSFRAGGGYTF	TRBV27	-	TRBJ1-2	TRBD1
TGTGCCTGCAGAGGGACAGCCTACGAGCAGTACTTC	CACRGTAYEQYF	TRBV6-6	-	TRBJ2-7	TRBD1
TGCGCCAGCAGCTTGGAGGGGCCCCCGAACACTGAAGCTTTCTTT	CASSLEGPPNTEAFF	TRBV5-1	-	TRBJ1-1	-
TGTGCCAGCTCAGAACAGGGCCGCTCCTACAATGAGCAGTTCTTC	CASSEQGRSYNEQFF	TRBV18	-	TRBJ2-1	-
TGCGCCAGCAGCTTGACCTTCAGACAGGTAATGGAGACCCAGTACTTC	CASSLTFRQVMETQYF	TRBV5-1	once	TRBJ2-5	-
TGTGCCACCCAAGACAGGGCTACGAACACTGAAGCTTTCTTT	CATQDRATNTEAFF	TRBV19	-	TRBJ1-1	TRBD1
TGTGCCAGCAGCTTAGGGACAGGGGAGGGGGAGACCCAGTACTTC	CASSLGTGEGETQYF	TRBV7-6	once	TRBJ2-5	TRBD1
TGTGCCAGCAGCCCCCGACCTAGCGGGTCCACCGGGGAGCTGTTTTTT	CASSPRPSGSTGELFF	TRBV9	-	TRBJ2-2	TRBD2
TGCGCCAGCAGCCCCCGGACAGGGGGCCACGAGCAGTACTTC	CASSPRTGGHEQYF	TRBV5-1	-	TRBJ2-7	TRBD1